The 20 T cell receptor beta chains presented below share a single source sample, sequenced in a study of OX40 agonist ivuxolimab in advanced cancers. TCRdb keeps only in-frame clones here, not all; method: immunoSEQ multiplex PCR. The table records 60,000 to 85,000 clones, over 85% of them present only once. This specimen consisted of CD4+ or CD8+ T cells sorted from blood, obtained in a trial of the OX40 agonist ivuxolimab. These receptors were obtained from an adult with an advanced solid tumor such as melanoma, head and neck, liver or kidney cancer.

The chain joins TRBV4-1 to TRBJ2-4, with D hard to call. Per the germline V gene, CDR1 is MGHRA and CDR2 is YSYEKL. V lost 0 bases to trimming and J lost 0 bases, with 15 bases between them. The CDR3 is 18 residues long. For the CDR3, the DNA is TGCGCCAGCAGCCAAGAAGAGTTGGCAGTCTTAGCCAAAAACATTCAGTACTTC. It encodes CASSQEELAVLAKNIQYF.

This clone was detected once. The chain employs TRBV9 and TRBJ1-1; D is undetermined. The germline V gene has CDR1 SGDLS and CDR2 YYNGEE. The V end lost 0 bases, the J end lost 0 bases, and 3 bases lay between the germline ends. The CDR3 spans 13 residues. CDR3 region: CASSVEMNTEAFF. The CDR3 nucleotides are TGTGCCAGCAGCGTAGAAATGAACACTGAAGCTTTCTTT. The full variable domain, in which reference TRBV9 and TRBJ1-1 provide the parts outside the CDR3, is DSGVTQTPKHLITATGQRVTLRCSPRSGDLSVYWYQQSLDQGLQFLIQYYNGEERAKGNILERFSAQQFPDLHSELNLSSLELGDSALYFCASSVEMNTEAFFGQGTRLTVV.

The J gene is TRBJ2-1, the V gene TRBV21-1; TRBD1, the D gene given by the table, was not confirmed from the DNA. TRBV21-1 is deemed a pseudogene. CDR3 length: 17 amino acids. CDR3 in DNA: TGTGCCAGCAGCGGATTAGGACAGGGGCCACCCCTAAATGAGCAGTTCTTC. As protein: CASSGLGQGPPLNEQFF.

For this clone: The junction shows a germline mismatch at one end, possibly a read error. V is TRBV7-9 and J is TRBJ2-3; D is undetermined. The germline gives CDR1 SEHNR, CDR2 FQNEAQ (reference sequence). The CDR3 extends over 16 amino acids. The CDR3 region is CASSQDPLPGTDTQYF. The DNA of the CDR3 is TGCGCCAGCAGCCAAGATCCTTTACCTGGCACAGATACGCAGTATTTT.

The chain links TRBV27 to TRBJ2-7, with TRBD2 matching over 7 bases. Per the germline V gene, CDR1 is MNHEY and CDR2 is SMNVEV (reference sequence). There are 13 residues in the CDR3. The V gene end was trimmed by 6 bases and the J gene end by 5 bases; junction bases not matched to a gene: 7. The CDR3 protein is CASRPGEGHEQYF. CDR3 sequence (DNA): TGTGCCAGCAGGCCGGGGGAGGGCCACGAGCAGTACTTC.

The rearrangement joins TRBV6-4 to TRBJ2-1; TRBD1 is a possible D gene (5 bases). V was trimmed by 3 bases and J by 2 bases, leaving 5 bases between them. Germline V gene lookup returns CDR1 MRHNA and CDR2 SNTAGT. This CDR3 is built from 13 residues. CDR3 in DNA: TGTGCCAGCAGTGAGGACACCTACAATGAGCAGTTCTTC. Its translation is CASSEDTYNEQFF.

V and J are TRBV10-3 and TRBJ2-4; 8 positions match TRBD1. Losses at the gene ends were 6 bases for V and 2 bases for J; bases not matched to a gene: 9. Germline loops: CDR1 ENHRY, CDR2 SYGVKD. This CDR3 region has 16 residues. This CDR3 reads CAIRDPDRETKNIQYF. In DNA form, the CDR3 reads TGTGCCATCAGGGATCCGGACAGGGAGACCAAAAACATTCAGTACTTC.

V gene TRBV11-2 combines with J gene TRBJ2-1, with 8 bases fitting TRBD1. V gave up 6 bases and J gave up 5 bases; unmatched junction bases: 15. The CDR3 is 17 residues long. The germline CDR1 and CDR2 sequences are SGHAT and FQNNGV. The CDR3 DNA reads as TGTGCCAGCAGTATCCCCTCCCCAGGGGGCCACGACAATGAGCAGTTCTTC. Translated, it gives CASSIPSPGGHDNEQFF.

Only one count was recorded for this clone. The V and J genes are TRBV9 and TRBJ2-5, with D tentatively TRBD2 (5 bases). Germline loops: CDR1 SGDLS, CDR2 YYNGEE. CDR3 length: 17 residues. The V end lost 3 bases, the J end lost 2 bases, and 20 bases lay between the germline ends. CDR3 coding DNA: TGTGCCAGCAGCGCGGAGGCCGGACCTCATAGGCAAGAGACCCAGTACTTC. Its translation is CASSAEAGPHRQETQYF. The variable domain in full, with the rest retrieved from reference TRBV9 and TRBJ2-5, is DSGVTQTPKHLITATGQRVTLRCSPRSGDLSVYWYQQSLDQGLQFLIQYYNGEERAKGNILERFSAQQFPDLHSELNLSSLELGDSALYFCASSAEAGPHRQETQYFGPGTRLLVL.

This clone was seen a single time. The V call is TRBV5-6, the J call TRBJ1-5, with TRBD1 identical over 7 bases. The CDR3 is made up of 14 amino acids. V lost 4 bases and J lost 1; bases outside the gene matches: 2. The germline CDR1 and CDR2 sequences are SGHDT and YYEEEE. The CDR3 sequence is CASSLTGSNQPQHF. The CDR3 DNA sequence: TGTGCCAGCAGCCTGACAGGGAGCAATCAGCCCCAGCATTTT.

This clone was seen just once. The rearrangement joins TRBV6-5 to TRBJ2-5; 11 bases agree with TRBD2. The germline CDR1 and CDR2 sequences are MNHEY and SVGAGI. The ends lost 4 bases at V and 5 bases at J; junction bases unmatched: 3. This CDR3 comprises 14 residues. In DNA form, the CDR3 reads TGTGCCAGCAGTTTAGCGGGGGGGCCGGAGACCCAGTACTTC. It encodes CASSLAGGPETQYF.

The CDR3 sequence: CASSPSGTGPYNEQFF. CDR3 in DNA: TGTGCCAGCAGCCCCTCCGGGACAGGGCCTTACAATGAGCAGTTCTTC. This rearrangement joins TRBV5-5 to TRBJ2-1; 9 bases fit TRBD1. Germline V gene sequence: CDR1 SGHKS, CDR2 YYEKEE (reference sequence). After removal of 4 bases from V and 4 bases from J, the junction contained 9 bases not matched to a gene. This CDR3 contains 16 residues.

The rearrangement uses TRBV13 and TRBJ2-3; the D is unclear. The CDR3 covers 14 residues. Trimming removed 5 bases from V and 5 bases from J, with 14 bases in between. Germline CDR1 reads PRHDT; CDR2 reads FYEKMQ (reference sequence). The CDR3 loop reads CASSTLGVQDTQYF. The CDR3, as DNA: TGTGCCAGCAGCACCCTAGGCGTCCAAGATACGCAGTATTTT.

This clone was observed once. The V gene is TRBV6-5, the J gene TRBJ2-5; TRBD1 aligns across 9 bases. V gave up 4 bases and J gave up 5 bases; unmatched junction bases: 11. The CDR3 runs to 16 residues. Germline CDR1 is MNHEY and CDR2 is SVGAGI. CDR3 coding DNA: TGTGCCAGCAGTTTAGGACAGGGGAGTTATCAGGAGACCCAGTACTTC. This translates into CASSLGQGSYQETQYF.

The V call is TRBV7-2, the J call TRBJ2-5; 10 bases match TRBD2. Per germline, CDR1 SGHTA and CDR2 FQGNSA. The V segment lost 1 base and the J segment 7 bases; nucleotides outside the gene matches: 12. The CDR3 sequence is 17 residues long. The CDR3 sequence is CASSLVEAGGHVGTQYF. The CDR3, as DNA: TGTGCCAGCAGCTTAGTAGAAGCGGGGGGGCATGTTGGGACCCAGTACTTC.

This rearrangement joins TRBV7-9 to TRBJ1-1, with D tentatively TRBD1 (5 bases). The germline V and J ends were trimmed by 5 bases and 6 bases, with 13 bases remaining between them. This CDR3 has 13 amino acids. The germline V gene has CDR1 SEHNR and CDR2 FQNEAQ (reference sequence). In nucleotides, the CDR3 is TGTGCCAGCAGCAGCGGGACTCTCGCTGAAGCTTTCTTT. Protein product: CASSSGTLAEAFF.

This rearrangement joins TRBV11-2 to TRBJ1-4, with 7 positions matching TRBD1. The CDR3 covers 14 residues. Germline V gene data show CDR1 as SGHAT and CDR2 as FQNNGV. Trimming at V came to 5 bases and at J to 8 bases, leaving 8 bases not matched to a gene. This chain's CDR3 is CASSHPTGKEKLFF. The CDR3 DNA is TGTGCCAGCAGCCACCCGACAGGGAAAGAAAAACTGTTTTTT.

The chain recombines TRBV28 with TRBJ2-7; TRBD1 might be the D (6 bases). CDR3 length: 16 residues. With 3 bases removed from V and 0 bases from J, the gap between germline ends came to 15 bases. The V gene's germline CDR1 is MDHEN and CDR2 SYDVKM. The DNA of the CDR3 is TGTGCCAGCAGTTTGACAGGCCTCTACCTCTCCTACGAGCAGTACTTC. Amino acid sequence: CASSLTGLYLSYEQYF.

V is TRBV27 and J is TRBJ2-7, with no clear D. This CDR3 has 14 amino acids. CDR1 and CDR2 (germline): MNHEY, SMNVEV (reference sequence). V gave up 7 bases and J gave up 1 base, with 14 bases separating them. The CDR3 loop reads CASKEHSNSYEQYF. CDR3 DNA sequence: TGTGCCAGCAAGGAGCACTCCAATTCCTACGAGCAGTACTTC.

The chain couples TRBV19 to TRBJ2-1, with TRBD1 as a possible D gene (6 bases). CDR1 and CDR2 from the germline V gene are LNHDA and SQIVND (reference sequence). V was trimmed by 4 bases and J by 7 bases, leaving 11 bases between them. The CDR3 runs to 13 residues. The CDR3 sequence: CASSSQGPNEQFF. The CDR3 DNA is TGTGCCAGTAGTAGTCAGGGGCCAAATGAGCAGTTCTTC.